This TCR beta chain is from a study of T cell responses to AZD1222 COVID-19 vaccine. Study-level results: Unmutated regions of variants are reportedly targeted by nearly half of spike-specific TCRs. Just five to seven AZD1222 recipients tested seropositive at baseline. Compared with day 0, the breadth and depth of the Spike-specific TCR repertoire rose significantly after two doses of AZD1222. Vaccine-associated CD4 TCRs spanned spike, dominant at 160-218 and 743-854.

Points on this clone: The antigen is undetermined.

The repertoire was sequenced with immunoSEQ multiplex PCR; TCRdb's copy has only in-frame clones and lacks some. Seen here are some 60,000 clones, around 83% observed once, and the top ten hold approximately 20%. V lost 3 bases and J lost 9, with 18 bases in between. The CDR3 is 14 amino acids. Germline V gene sequence: CDR1 DFQATT, CDR2 SNEGSKA (reference sequence). The J gene is TRBJ2-1, the V gene TRBV20-1; TRBD2 might be the D (7 bases). This specimen consisted of peripheral blood, obtained on day 0 of AZD1222 vaccination. The TCR originated in an adult in good health. CDR3 in amino acids: CSASTRTRGGEQFF. The CDR3 DNA is TGCAGTGCTAGTACCCGGACTAGAGGGGGTGAGCAGTTCTTC.